A single sample gave rise to the 5 T cell receptor beta chains below, sequenced in a study of human T cells and chemical hapten exposure. Noted time point: patch test 1, 2 weeks after DPC sensitization. Documented treatment: therapeutic diphenylcyclopropenone sensitization with weekly scalp DPC. MiXCR was run by TCRdb on the RACE reads, yielding one entry per CDR3 protein. Of tens of thousands of distinct CDR3 sequences listed, 7.5% to 10% are singletons. Sample: whole blood, taken in connection with sensitization to the hapten diphenylcyclopropenone (DPC). These receptors were obtained from a woman between 40 and 50 years old with alopecia areata. Some clones in this sample may be carry-over from other donors' samples.

This rearrangement joins TRBV20-1 to TRBJ1-1, with 8 bases lining up with TRBD1. Germline V lookup: CDR1 DFQATT, CDR2 SNEGSKA (reference sequence). J lost 9 bases, V lost 6 bases, and 9 bases had no gene match. The CDR3 is 12 residues long. In DNA, the CDR3 is TGCAGTGCATATCGACAGGGGTTTCAAGCTTTCTTT. It yields the protein CSAYRQGFQAFF.

This clonotype was observed a handful of times. This rearrangement joins TRBV20-1 to TRBJ2-5; D is perhaps TRBD1 (6 bases). This CDR3 region has 13 residues. The V end was cut by 5 bases, the J end by 6 bases, with 16 bases between. Germline CDR1 and CDR2: DFQATT and SNEGSKA (reference sequence). As DNA, the CDR3 is TGCAGTGCTGTGCCGCAGGGGCGGAAGACCCAGTACTTC. It encodes CSAVPQGRKTQYF.

This clonotype was detected only a few times. The CDR3 DNA reads as TGTGCCAGCAGCCAAGATACGATAGGGGGCAAAGAGACCCAGTACTTC. Translation gives CASSQDTIGGKETQYF. The chain joins TRBV3-1 to TRBJ2-5, with 7 bases lining up with TRBD1. The CDR3 runs 16 residues. J lost 3 bases, V lost 0 bases, and 7 bases had no gene match. CDR1 LGHDT and CDR2 YNNKEL come from the germline V gene (reference sequence).

CDR3 residues: CSARTSGDTDTQYF. CDR3 in DNA: TGCAGTGCCAGGACTAGCGGGGACACAGATACGCAGTATTTT. This chain uses TRBV20-1 with TRBJ2-3; the match to TRBD2 covers 12 bases. Germline values: CDR1 DFQATT, CDR2 SNEGSKA (reference sequence). The CDR3 is made up of 14 amino acids. After removal of 6 bases from V and 2 bases from J, the junction contained 3 bases not matched to a gene.

This clonotype was seen repeatedly, ten times or more. The chain carries TRBV7-9 and TRBJ2-7, with 9 bases matching TRBD1. Trimming at V came to 1 base and at J to 5 bases, leaving 9 bases not matched to a gene. The CDR3 has 16 amino acids. CDR1 SEHNR and CDR2 FQNEAQ come from the germline V gene (reference sequence). CDR3: CASSLVRTGDIDEQYF. CDR3 DNA: TGTGCCAGCAGCTTAGTCCGGACAGGGGATATCGACGAGCAGTACTTC.